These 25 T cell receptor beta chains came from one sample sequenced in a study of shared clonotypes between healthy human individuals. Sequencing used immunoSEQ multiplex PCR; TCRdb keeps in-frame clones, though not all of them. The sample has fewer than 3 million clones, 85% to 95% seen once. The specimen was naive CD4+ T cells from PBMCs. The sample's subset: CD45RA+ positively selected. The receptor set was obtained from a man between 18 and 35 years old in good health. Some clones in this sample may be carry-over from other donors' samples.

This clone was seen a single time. The CDR3 sequence: CASSAGLDDNEQFF. The CDR3, as DNA: TGCGCCAGCAGTGCGGGACTAGACGATAATGAGCAGTTCTTC. The chain joins TRBV5-1 to TRBJ2-1, with 8 nucleotides matching TRBD2. The CDR3 is made up of 14 amino acids. The J segment lost 7 bases and the V segment lost 5 bases, leaving 8 bases of the junction unmatched. Germline CDR1 is SGHRS and CDR2 is YFSETQ.

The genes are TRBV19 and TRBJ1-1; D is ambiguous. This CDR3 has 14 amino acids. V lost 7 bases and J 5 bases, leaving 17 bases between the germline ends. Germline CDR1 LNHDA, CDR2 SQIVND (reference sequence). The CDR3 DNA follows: TGTGCCAGTATCTTGGCAGGAGGGAGGACTGAAGCTTTCTTT. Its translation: CASILAGGRTEAFF.

In DNA, the CDR3 is TGTGCCAGCTCACGTAGCGGGAGGGCCGATAATGAGCAGTTCTTC. This codes for CASSRSGRADNEQFF. The gene calls are TRBV18 and TRBJ2-1; 11 bases fit TRBD2. The V segment lost 4 bases and the J segment 7 bases; nucleotides outside the gene matches: 6. CDR1 is KGHSH and CDR2 is LQKENI in the germline V gene. This CDR3 comprises 15 residues.

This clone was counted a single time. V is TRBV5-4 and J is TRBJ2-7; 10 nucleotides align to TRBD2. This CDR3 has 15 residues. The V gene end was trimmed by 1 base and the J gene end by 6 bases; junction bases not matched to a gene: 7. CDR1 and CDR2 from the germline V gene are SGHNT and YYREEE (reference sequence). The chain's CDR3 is CASSLFPSGSREQYF. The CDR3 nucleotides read TGTGCCAGCAGCTTGTTCCCTAGCGGGAGCCGCGAGCAGTACTTC.

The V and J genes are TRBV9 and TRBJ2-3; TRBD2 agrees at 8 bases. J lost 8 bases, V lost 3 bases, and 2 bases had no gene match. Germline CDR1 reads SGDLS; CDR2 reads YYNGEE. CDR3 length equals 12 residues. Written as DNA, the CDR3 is TGTGCCAGCAGCGGAACTAGCGGTACGCAGTATTTT. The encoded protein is CASSGTSGTQYF.

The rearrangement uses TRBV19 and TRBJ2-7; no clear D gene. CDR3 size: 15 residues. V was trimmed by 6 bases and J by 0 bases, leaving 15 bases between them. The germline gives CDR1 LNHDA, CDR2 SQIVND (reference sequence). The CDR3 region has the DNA TGTGCCAGTAGCCCTGGACCCAGAAGCTCCTACGAGCAGTACTTC. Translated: CASSPGPRSSYEQYF.

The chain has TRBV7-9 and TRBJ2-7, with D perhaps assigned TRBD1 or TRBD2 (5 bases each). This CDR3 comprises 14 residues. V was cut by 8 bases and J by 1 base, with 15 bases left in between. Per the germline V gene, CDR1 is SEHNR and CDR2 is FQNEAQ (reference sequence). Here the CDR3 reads CASVPGTGSYEQYF. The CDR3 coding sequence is TGTGCCAGCGTACCTGGGACGGGTTCCTACGAGCAGTACTTC.

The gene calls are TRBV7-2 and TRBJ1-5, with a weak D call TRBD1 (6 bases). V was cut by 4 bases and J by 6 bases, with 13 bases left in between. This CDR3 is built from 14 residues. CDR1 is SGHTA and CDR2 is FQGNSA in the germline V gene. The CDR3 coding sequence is TGTGCCAGCAGCTCAGGAATACAGGGTCAGCCCCAGCATTTT. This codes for CASSSGIQGQPQHF.

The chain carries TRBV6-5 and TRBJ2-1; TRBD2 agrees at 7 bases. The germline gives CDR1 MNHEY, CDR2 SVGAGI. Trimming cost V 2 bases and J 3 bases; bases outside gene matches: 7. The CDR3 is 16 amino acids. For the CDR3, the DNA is TGTGCCAGCAGTTACGAGACTAGCAGAATCTACAATGAGCAGTTCTTC. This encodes CASSYETSRIYNEQFF.

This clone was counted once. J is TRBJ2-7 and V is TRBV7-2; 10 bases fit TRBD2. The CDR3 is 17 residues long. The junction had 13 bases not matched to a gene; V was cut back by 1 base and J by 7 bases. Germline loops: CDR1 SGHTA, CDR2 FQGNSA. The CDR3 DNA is TGTGCCAGCAGCTTAGTCAGCGGGAGGGCCGGGTTGGGTGAGCAGTACTTC. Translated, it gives CASSLVSGRAGLGEQYF. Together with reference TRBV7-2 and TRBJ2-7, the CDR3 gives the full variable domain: GAGVSQSPSNKVTEKGKDVELRCDPISGHTALYWYRQSLGQGLEFLIYFQGNSAPDKSGLPSDRFSAERTGGSVSTLTIQRTQQEDSAVYLCASSLVSGRAGLGEQYFGPGTRLTVT.

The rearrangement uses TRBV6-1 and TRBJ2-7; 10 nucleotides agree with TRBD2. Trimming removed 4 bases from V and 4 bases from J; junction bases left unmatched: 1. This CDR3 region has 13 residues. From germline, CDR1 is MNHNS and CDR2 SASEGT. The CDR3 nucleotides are TGTGCCAGCAGTGGGACTAGCGGTTACGAGCAGTACTTC. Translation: CASSGTSGYEQYF.

The DNA for the CDR3 is TGTGCCAGCAGCCGGGACGGGGTGAGGGACGAGCAGTACTTC. Its protein is CASSRDGVRDEQYF. The chain uses TRBV5-6 and TRBJ2-5, with D tentatively TRBD1 or TRBD2 (5 bases each). The J call could be wrong; TRBJ2-7 is a better fit for the DNA end. Germline V gives CDR1 SGHDT, CDR2 YYEEEE. The CDR3 has 14 amino acids.

CDR3 sequence reads: CASSKAGSRTEDFPYEQYF. CDR3 nucleotides: TGTGCCAGCAGCAAAGCAGGATCGAGGACGGAGGATTTTCCCTACGAGCAGTACTTC. The chain uses TRBV21-1 and TRBJ2-7; the table's D call of TRBD2 was not tested on the DNA. TRBV21-1 corresponds to a pseudogene. The CDR3 runs to 19 residues.

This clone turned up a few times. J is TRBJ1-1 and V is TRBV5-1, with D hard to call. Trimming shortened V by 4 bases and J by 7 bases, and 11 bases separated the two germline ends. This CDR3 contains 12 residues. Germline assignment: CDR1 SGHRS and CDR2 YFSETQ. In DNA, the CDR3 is TGCGCCAGCAGCCAGCTCGGAAGTGAAGCTTTCTTT. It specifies CASSQLGSEAFF.

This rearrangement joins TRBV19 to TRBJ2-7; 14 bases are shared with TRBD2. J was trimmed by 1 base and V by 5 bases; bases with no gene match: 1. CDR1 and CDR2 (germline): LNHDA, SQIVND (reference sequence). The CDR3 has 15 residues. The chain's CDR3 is CASSGLAGGSYEQYF. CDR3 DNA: TGTGCCAGTAGTGGACTAGCGGGAGGATCCTACGAGCAGTACTTC. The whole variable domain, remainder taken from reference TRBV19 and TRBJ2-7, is DGGITQSPKYLFRKEGQNVTLSCEQNLNHDAMYWYRQDPGQGLRLIYYSQIVNDFQKGDIAEGYSVSREKKESFPLTVTSAQKNPTAFYLCASSGLAGGSYEQYFGPGTRLTVT.

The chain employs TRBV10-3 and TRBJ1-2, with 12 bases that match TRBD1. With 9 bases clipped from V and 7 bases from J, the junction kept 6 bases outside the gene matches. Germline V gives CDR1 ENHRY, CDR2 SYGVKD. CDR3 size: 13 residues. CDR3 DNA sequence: TGTGCCATTGGCCCGGGACAGGGGGCTGGCTACACCTTC. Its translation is CAIGPGQGAGYTF.

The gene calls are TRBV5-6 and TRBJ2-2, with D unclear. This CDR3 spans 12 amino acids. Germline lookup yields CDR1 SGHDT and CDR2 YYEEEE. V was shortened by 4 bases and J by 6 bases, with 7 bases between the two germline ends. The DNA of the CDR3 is TGTGCCAGCAGCCCACACTCCGGGGAGCTGTTTTTT. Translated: CASSPHSGELFF.

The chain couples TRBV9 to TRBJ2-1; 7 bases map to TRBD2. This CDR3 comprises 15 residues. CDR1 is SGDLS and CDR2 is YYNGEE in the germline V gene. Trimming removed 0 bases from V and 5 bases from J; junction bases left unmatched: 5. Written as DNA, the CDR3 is TGTGCCAGCAGCGTAGCACGCGGGAGCCACAATGAGCAGTTCTTC. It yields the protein CASSVARGSHNEQFF. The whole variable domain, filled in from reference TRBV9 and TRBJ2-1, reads DSGVTQTPKHLITATGQRVTLRCSPRSGDLSVYWYQQSLDQGLQFLIQYYNGEERAKGNILERFSAQQFPDLHSELNLSSLELGDSALYFCASSVARGSHNEQFFGPGTRLTVL.

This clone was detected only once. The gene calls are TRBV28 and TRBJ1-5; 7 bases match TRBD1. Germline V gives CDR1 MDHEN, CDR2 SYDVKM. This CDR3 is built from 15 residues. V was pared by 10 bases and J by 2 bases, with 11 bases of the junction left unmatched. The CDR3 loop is CATRQGYWGNQPQHF. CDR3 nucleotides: TGTGCCACCCGACAGGGATATTGGGGCAATCAGCCCCAGCATTTT.

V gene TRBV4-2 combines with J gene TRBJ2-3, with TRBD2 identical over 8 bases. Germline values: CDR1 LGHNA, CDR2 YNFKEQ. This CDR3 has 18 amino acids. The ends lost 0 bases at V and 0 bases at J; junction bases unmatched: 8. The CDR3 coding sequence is TGTGCCAGCAGCCAAGATGAAGGTAGCGGGGCTAGCACAGATACGCAGTATTTT. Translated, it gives CASSQDEGSGASTDTQYF.

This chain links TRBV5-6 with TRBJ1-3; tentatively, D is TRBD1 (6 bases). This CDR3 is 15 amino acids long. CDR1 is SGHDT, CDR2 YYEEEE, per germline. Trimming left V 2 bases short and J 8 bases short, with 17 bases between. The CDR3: CASSFEQGFLDTIYF. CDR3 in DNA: TGTGCCAGCAGCTTCGAACAGGGTTTTCTGGACACCATATATTTT.

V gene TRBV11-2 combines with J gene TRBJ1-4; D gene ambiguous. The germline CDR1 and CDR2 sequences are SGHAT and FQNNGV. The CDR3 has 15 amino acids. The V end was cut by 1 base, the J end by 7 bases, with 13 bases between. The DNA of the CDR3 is TGTGCCAGCAGCTTAGGGGAGGGTTGGGGTGAAAAACTGTTTTTT. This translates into CASSLGEGWGEKLFF.

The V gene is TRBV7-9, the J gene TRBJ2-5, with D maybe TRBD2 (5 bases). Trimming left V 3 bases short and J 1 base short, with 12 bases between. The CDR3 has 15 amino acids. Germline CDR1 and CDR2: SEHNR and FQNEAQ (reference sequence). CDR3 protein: CASSFALSGQETQYF. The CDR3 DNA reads TGTGCCAGCAGCTTTGCATTAAGCGGCCAAGAGACCCAGTACTTC.

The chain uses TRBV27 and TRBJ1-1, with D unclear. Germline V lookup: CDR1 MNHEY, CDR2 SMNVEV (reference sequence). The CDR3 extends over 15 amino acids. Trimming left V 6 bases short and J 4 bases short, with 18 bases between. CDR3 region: CASSAAGRRSTEAFF. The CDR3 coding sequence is TGTGCCAGCAGCGCAGCCGGCAGGAGGAGCACTGAAGCTTTCTTT.

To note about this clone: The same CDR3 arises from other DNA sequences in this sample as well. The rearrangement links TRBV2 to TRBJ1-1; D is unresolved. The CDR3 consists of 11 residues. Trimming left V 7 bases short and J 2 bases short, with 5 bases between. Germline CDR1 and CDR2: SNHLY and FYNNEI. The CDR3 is CASILNTEAFF. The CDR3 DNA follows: TGTGCCAGCATACTCAACACTGAAGCTTTCTTT.